Below are 32 T cell receptor beta chains sequenced from a single sample in a study of T cell responses to AZD1222 COVID-19 vaccine. TCRdb's table, derived via immunoSEQ multiplex PCR, lists solely in-frame clones and lacks some. The data show 150,000 or so clones, 88% seen once. This material consisted of peripheral blood, taken on day 0 of AZD1222 vaccination. The receptor source for this set is an adult in good health.

J is TRBJ2-3 and V is TRBV7-9, with D possibly being TRBD1 (5 bases). This CDR3 contains 16 residues. V lost 0 bases to trimming and J lost 2 bases, with 12 bases between them. Germline-derived CDR1 and CDR2 are SEHNR and FQNEAQ (reference sequence). CDR3 DNA sequence: TGTGCCAGCAGCTTAGCGACAGCAACATCCACAGATACGCAGTATTTT. Amino acid sequence: CASSLATATSTDTQYF. Together with reference TRBV7-9 and TRBJ2-3, the CDR3 gives the full variable domain: DTGVSQNPRHKITKRGQNVTFRCDPISEHNRLYWYRQTLGQGPEFLTYFQNEAQLEKSRLLSDRFSAERPKGSFSTLEIQRTEQGDSAMYLCASSLATATSTDTQYFGPGTRLTVL.

This clone was counted between two and nine times. This chain joins TRBV7-9 and TRBJ2-5, with a weak D call TRBD2 (5 bases). Per the germline V gene, CDR1 is SEHNR and CDR2 is FQNEAQ (reference sequence). V was cut by 0 bases and J by 2 bases, with 10 bases left in between. The CDR3 is 15 amino acids. CDR3 residues: CASSLALASQETQYF. In DNA form, the CDR3 reads TGTGCCAGCAGCTTAGCGCTAGCTTCTCAAGAGACCCAGTACTTC.

The CDR3 DNA follows: TGTGCCAGCGGAGACAGGGTAGGGTCACCCCTCCACTTT. This encodes CASGDRVGSPLHF. The chain couples TRBV27 to TRBJ1-6; 7 nucleotides match TRBD1. J lost 10 bases, V lost 8 bases, and 8 bases had no gene match. Germline V lookup: CDR1 MNHEY, CDR2 SMNVEV (reference sequence). The CDR3 loop spans 13 amino acids.

This chain's CDR3 is CASSRTGGNQPQHF. CDR3 nucleotide sequence: TGTGCCAGCAGCCGCACAGGGGGCAATCAGCCCCAGCATTTT. This chain connects TRBV16 to TRBJ1-5; the match to TRBD1 covers 7 bases. The germline CDR1 and CDR2 sequences are KGHSY and FQNENV. The CDR3 totals 14 residues. Trimming at V came to 4 bases and at J to 2 bases, leaving 2 bases not matched to a gene. Full variable domain (remainder filled in from reference TRBV16 and TRBJ1-5): GEEVAQTPKHLVRGEGQKAKLYCAPIKGHSYVFWYQQVLKNEFKFLISFQNENVFDETGMPKERFSAKCLPNSPCSLEIQATKLEDSAVYFCASSRTGGNQPQHFGDGTRLSIL.

This chain connects TRBV12-3 or TRBV12-4 to TRBJ1-2; no definite D call. V was pared by 8 bases and J by 5 bases, with 12 bases between. The CDR3 spans 12 residues. CDR3 sequence: CASGRSGYGYTF. CDR3 bases: TGTGCCAGCGGGAGGAGTGGGTATGGCTACACCTTC.

The genes are TRBV4-1 and TRBJ1-5; 11 nucleotides align to TRBD1. Looked up from germline, CDR1 is MGHRA and CDR2 is YSYEKL. This CDR3 contains 16 residues. Trimming removed 2 bases from V and 5 bases from J; junction bases left unmatched: 5. As DNA, the CDR3 is TGCGCCAGCAGCCAACGTTGGACAGGGGGCGATCAGCCCCAGCATTTT. As protein: CASSQRWTGGDQPQHF.

The J gene is TRBJ2-3, the V gene TRBV12-3 or TRBV12-4; possible D gene TRBD2, 5 bases. This CDR3 has 13 amino acids. Trimming left V 1 base short and J 8 bases short, with 10 bases between. The CDR3 sequence: CASSLVGGPTQYF. CDR3 bases: TGTGCCAGCAGTTTAGTGGGCGGGCCTACGCAGTATTTT.

There are a few counts of this clone. V and J are TRBV5-1 and TRBJ2-1; 7 bases line up with TRBD2. The ends lost 0 bases at V and 2 bases at J; junction bases unmatched: 5. The CDR3 runs to 16 residues. Germline-derived CDR1 and CDR2 are SGHRS and YFSETQ. The CDR3 DNA reads as TGCGCCAGCAGCTTGGCTCCTAGCGGTACCTACAATGAGCAGTTCTTC. Its protein product is CASSLAPSGTYNEQFF.

J is TRBJ1-1 and V is TRBV5-6; TRBD1 matches at 8 bases. V dropped 4 bases and J dropped 0; count of bases not matched to a gene: 2. Germline assignment: CDR1 SGHDT and CDR2 YYEEEE. The CDR3 loop spans 14 amino acids. The CDR3 sequence is CASSAGGMNTEAFF. The CDR3 DNA sequence: TGTGCCAGCAGCGCAGGGGGCATGAACACTGAAGCTTTCTTT.

The rearrangement links TRBV24-1 to TRBJ1-2, with TRBD1 identical over 7 bases. This CDR3 comprises 13 residues. The germline CDR1 and CDR2 sequences are KGHDR and SFDVKD. V gave up 11 bases and J gave up 1 base; unmatched junction bases: 6. CDR3 sequence: CAIRQGVNYGYTF. In DNA, the CDR3 is TGTGCCATCCGACAGGGCGTTAACTATGGCTACACCTTC.

V and J are TRBV10-1 and TRBJ1-5; D not resolved. V lost 3 bases and J 1 base, leaving 7 bases between the germline ends. The CDR3 length is 14 residues. Germline V CDR1 and CDR2: WNHNN, SYGVQD (reference sequence). CDR3 sequence (DNA): TGCGCCAGCAGTGAACCCCACAGCAATCAGCCCCAGCATTTT. Translated: CASSEPHSNQPQHF.

A single count supports this clone. CDR3 nucleotide sequence: TGTGCCAGCAGTTCAAACAGGGGGCAAGGTGGCTACACCTTC. Its protein is CASSSNRGQGGYTF. The chain combines TRBV5-4 with TRBJ1-2, with 9 bases matching TRBD1. V lost 5 bases and J lost 7; bases outside the gene matches: 9. CDR1 and CDR2 (germline): SGHNT, YYREEE (reference sequence). The CDR3 extends over 14 amino acids.

The V gene is TRBV29-1, the J gene TRBJ2-1; weak D call: TRBD1 (6 bases). V lost 4 bases, J lost 4 bases, and 17 bases lay in between. This CDR3 spans 15 amino acids. CDR1 is SQVTM, CDR2 ANQGSEA, per germline. CDR3 sequence reads: CSVATGRNFYNEQFF. CDR3 sequence (DNA): TGCAGCGTTGCAACAGGGCGCAACTTTTACAATGAGCAGTTCTTC.

The chain carries TRBV15 and TRBJ1-3, with D possibly being TRBD1 (5 bases). Trimming removed 5 bases from V and 7 bases from J, with 27 bases in between. The germline CDR1 and CDR2 sequences are LNHNV and YYDKDF (reference sequence). The CDR3 has 18 residues. As DNA, the CDR3 is TGTGCCACCAGCTTTAACCTAGTTCCGGACATCCGGGGTAACACCATATATTTT. This translates into CATSFNLVPDIRGNTIYF.

This sequence joins TRBV9 and TRBJ1-2; TRBD1 is a possible D gene (6 bases). CDR1 is SGDLS, CDR2 YYNGEE, per germline. This CDR3 region has 13 residues. V was trimmed by 3 bases and J by 7 bases, leaving 13 bases between them. The CDR3 bases are TGTGCCAGCAGCGCGATCAGGGGATCTGGCTACACCTTC. Residues: CASSAIRGSGYTF.

This rearrangement joins TRBV9 to TRBJ1-6, with 11 bases that match TRBD1. From germline, CDR1 is SGDLS and CDR2 YYNGEE. CDR3 size: 17 residues. V lost 4 bases to trimming and J lost 9 bases; unmatched junction nucleotides: 12. The CDR3 DNA sequence: TGTGCCAGCAGCTCGAGCTCCGGGACAGGGGGGGGTTCACCCCTCCACTTT. This encodes CASSSSSGTGGGSPLHF.

The chain combines TRBV7-9 with TRBJ2-7; D remains unclear. CDR3 size: 13 residues. Germline V CDR1 and CDR2: SEHNR, FQNEAQ (reference sequence). Between the trimmed V and J ends, which lost 1 base and 2 bases, there was a span of 6 bases. The CDR3 DNA reads as TGTGCCAGCAGCTTAGACCCGACCTACGAGCAGTACTTC. Amino acid sequence: CASSLDPTYEQYF.

J is TRBJ1-2 and V is TRBV4-3, with TRBD1 as a possible D gene (6 bases). This CDR3 is built from 17 residues. Germline-derived CDR1 and CDR2 are LGHNA and YSLEER. V lost 3 bases, J lost 1 base, and 18 bases lay in between. The CDR3 loop reads CASSHAWGPGDNYGYTF. CDR3 coding DNA: TGCGCCAGCAGCCACGCGTGGGGGCCCGGGGATAACTATGGCTACACCTTC.

The CDR3 reads CASSVRENTGELFF. The CDR3 nucleotides read TGTGCCAGCAGCGTAAGGGAGAACACCGGGGAGCTGTTTTTT. This rearrangement joins TRBV9 to TRBJ2-2, with D unclear. This CDR3 contains 14 residues. The V end lost 1 base, the J end lost 1 base, and 5 bases lay between the germline ends. CDR1 is SGDLS and CDR2 is YYNGEE in the germline V gene.

CDR3 residues: CASGLALYRTSGGVFSYEQYF. CDR3 coding DNA: TGTGCTAGTGGTTTGGCCCTATACCGGACTAGCGGGGGGGTATTCTCCTACGAGCAGTACTTC. The V call is TRBV12-5, the J call TRBJ2-7, with 15 bases matching TRBD2. From germline, CDR1 is LGHNT and CDR2 FRNRAP. Trimming took 1 base from V and 0 from J; bases not matched to a gene: 13. CDR3 length equals 21 residues.

Remarks on this clone: The junction departs from germline at one end; a sequencing error may be responsible. The V gene is TRBV7-7, the J gene TRBJ1-3; D gene uncertain. CDR1 is SSHAT, CDR2 FNYEAQ, per germline (reference sequence). CDR3 length equals 13 residues. CDR3 DNA sequence: TGTGCTAGCAGCTTAGGCTACGGAAACACCATATATTTT. Its translation: CASSLGYGNTIYF.

The chain recombines TRBV6-2 or TRBV6-3 with TRBJ1-5, with TRBD1 matching 9 bases. The CDR3 runs to 16 residues. CDR1 and CDR2 (germline): MNHEY, SVGEGT. V lost 4 bases to trimming and J lost 0 bases; unmatched junction nucleotides: 4. CDR3 in amino acids: CASSSGQGNSNQPQHF. The CDR3 DNA reads TGTGCCAGCAGTTCCGGACAGGGGAATAGCAATCAGCCCCAGCATTTT.

The genes are TRBV12-5 and TRBJ1-2, with D possibly being TRBD1 (6 bases). The germline V gene encodes CDR1 LGHNT and CDR2 FRNRAP. With 3 bases removed from V and 8 bases from J, the gap between germline ends came to 13 bases. This CDR3 region has 13 residues. The CDR3 region has the DNA TGTGCTAGTGGTTTACAGGGATGGGACGGCTACACCTTC. It specifies CASGLQGWDGYTF.

V and J are TRBV10-3 and TRBJ1-1; no definite D call. The CDR3 sequence is 13 residues long. The germline V gene encodes CDR1 ENHRY and CDR2 SYGVKD. Trimming pared 3 bases from V and 1 base from J, leaving 6 bases between. DNA for the CDR3: TGTGCCATCAGTGATCGGGGGAACACTGAAGCTTTCTTT. Translating it yields CAISDRGNTEAFF.

This clone was picked up one time. The chain employs TRBV7-8 and TRBJ2-5, with D possibly matching TRBD1 (7 bases). The CDR3 length is 15 residues. Germline assignment: CDR1 SGHVS and CDR2 FQNEAQ. Trimming pared 5 bases from V and 5 bases from J, leaving 18 bases between. In DNA form, the CDR3 reads TGTGCCAGCAGCCCTCGGGCAGGGGGGTGGGAGACCCAGTACTTC. It codes for CASSPRAGGWETQYF.

CDR3 protein: CATSPQSSYNSPLHF. The CDR3 DNA sequence: TGTGCCACCAGCCCCCAGAGCTCCTATAATTCACCCCTCCACTTT. The chain joins TRBV15 to TRBJ1-6; D gene uncertain. This CDR3 has 15 amino acids. Trimming shortened V by 5 bases and J by 0 bases, and 8 bases separated the two germline ends. The germline gives CDR1 LNHNV, CDR2 YYDKDF (reference sequence).

This chain uses TRBV7-2 with TRBJ2-5, with D perhaps assigned TRBD1 or TRBD2 (5 bases each). The CDR3 runs to 14 residues. Deletions cut 5 bases from V and 5 bases from J, with 15 bases between. CDR1 and CDR2 (germline): SGHTA, FQGNSA. The CDR3 loop is CASSGTRRWETQYF. DNA of the CDR3: TGTGCCAGCAGCGGGACCAGAAGGTGGGAGACCCAGTACTTC.

The gene calls are TRBV7-9 and TRBJ1-2; D gene uncertain. Germline V gene data show CDR1 as SEHNR and CDR2 as FQNEAQ (reference sequence). V lost 5 bases to trimming and J lost 2 bases, with 12 bases between them. The CDR3 has 14 residues. The CDR3 DNA is TGTGCCAGCAGCCCACGGACGGTGAACTATGGCTACACCTTC. Its translation: CASSPRTVNYGYTF.

J is TRBJ2-7 and V is TRBV9, with D possibly called TRBD1 or TRBD2 (5 bases each). The V gene's germline CDR1 is SGDLS and CDR2 YYNGEE. Trimming left V 0 bases short and J 5 bases short, with 12 bases between. The CDR3 has 14 amino acids. The CDR3: CASSVAGQRHEQYF. The DNA of the CDR3 is TGTGCCAGCAGCGTAGCGGGGCAGCGGCACGAGCAGTACTTC.

This clone was found a few times. The chain uses TRBV5-1 and TRBJ2-7, with D perhaps given as TRBD1 or TRBD2 (5 bases each). This CDR3 is 14 amino acids long. V was cut by 0 bases and J by 6 bases, with 13 bases left in between. Germline values: CDR1 SGHRS, CDR2 YFSETQ. The CDR3 reads CASSLGAEGLEQYF. The CDR3 DNA reads as TGCGCCAGCAGCTTGGGGGCAGAGGGGCTCGAGCAGTACTTC.

The V gene is TRBV5-1, the J gene TRBJ2-5; TRBD2 is a possible D gene (6 bases). The CDR3 runs to 16 residues. Trimming pared 2 bases from V and 2 bases from J, leaving 16 bases between. CDR1 is SGHRS, CDR2 YFSETQ, per germline. The CDR3 nucleotides are TGCGCCAGCAGCTTCGGCGGCGGGACGGATCAAGAGACCCAGTACTTC. Translation: CASSFGGGTDQETQYF.

The chain is built from TRBV7-3 and TRBJ1-6; possible D gene TRBD1, 5 bases. CDR3 length: 14 amino acids. Trimming removed 6 bases from V and 9 bases from J, with 15 bases in between. In germline, CDR1 is SGHTA, CDR2 FQGTGA. The CDR3 nucleotides read TGTGCCAGCAGTCGGGACGTAATCGGTTCACCCCTCCACTTT. Its protein is CASSRDVIGSPLHF.